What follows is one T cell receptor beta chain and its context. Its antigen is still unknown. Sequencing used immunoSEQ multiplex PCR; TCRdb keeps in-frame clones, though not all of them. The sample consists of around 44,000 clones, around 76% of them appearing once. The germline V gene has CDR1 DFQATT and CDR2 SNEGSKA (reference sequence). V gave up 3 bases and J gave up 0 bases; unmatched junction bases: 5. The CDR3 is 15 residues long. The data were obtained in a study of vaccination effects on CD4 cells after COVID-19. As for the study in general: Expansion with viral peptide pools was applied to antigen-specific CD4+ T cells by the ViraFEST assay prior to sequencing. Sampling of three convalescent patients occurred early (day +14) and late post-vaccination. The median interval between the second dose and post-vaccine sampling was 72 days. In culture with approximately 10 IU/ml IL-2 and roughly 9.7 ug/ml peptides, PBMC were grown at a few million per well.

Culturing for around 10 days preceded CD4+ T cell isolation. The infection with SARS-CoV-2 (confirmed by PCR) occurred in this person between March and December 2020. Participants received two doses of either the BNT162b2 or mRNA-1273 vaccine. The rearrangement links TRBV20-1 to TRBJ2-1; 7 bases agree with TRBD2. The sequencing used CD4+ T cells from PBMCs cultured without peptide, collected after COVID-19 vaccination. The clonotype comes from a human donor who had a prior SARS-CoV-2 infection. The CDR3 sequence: CSASGASGSYNEQFF. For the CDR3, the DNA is TGCAGTGCTAGTGGGGCTAGCGGCTCCTACAATGAGCAGTTCTTC.